These 5 T cell receptor beta chains share one sample of origin, sequenced in a study of response to subunit inactivated influenza vaccine. TCRdb used MiXCR to reprocess the RT-PCR reads, holding one entry per CDR3 protein. The sample has over 450,000 distinct CDR3 sequences; 10% to 15% are singletons. The specimen was PBMCs from blood, collected roughly 47 days after vaccination. These receptors originate from a man aged 45 to 65 who received an inactivated influenza vaccine.

The chain couples TRBV29-1 to TRBJ2-5; 7 bases agree with TRBD2. CDR1 SQVTM and CDR2 ANQGSEA come from the germline V gene. CDR3 length: 15 residues. The CDR3 region is CSFKLAVSYQETQYF. The CDR3 DNA follows: TGCAGTTTCAAGCTAGCGGTATCGTACCAAGAGACCCAGTACTTC.

The sample holds a few counts of this clonotype. The J gene is TRBJ2-7, the V gene TRBV29-1; 9 nucleotides match TRBD2. Germline lookup yields CDR1 SQVTM and CDR2 ANQGSEA. The CDR3 totals 12 residues. Here the CDR3 DNA reads TGCAGTGCGGGAGGGGGGACCTACGAGCAGTACTTC. Residues: CSAGGGTYEQYF.

The chain is built from TRBV29-1 and TRBJ2-7; D is ambiguous. Germline V lookup: CDR1 SQVTM, CDR2 ANQGSEA. The V end was cut by 4 bases, the J end by 0 bases, with 10 bases between. The CDR3 is 13 residues long. CDR3 amino acids: CSVVLQSSYEQYF. The CDR3 region has the DNA TGCAGCGTTGTTCTCCAATCCTCCTACGAGCAGTACTTC.

This clonotype was picked up many times. V gene TRBV20-1 combines with J gene TRBJ1-2; D ambiguous. This CDR3 spans 15 amino acids. Germline V CDR1 and CDR2: DFQATT, SNEGSKA (reference sequence). V lost 4 bases, J lost 4 bases, and 19 bases lay in between. The CDR3 is CSAKALSRTAYGYTF. CDR3 nucleotides: TGCAGTGCTAAAGCGTTGAGTCGGACGGCCTATGGCTACACCTTC.

This clonotype occurred a few times. The gene calls are TRBV20-1 and TRBJ1-1; 7 nucleotides line up with TRBD1. From germline, CDR1 is DFQATT and CDR2 SNEGSKA (reference sequence). The trim removed 7 bases at V and 5 bases at J, leaving 7 bases unmatched. The CDR3 runs to 12 residues. DNA for the CDR3: TGCAGTGTCAAGGGGGCTCGGACTGAAGCTTTCTTT. Its protein is CSVKGARTEAFF.